The entry that follows covers one T cell receptor beta chain sequence. Antigen unknown. The PCR ran on 60 Vbeta and 13 Jbeta primers. Only in-frame clones appear in the TCRdb table, and some are missing; sequencing was by immunoSEQ multiplex PCR. Of roughly 120,000 clones listed, roughly 80% were seen once; the top ten hold 2.7%. This sample stems from a study of cytomegalovirus exposure and HLA in healthy donors. Findings and limits, study-wide: A link between a missense DCLRE1C variant and TCR beta V- and J-gene trimming emerged from a later analysis. Presence/absence analyses rested on an assumption that sequencing depth was roughly uniform across donors. The study carried out a later analysis of TCR beta sequences. It associated 15,000 to 20,000 of them with specific HLA alleles at a false discovery rate of 0.05.

The CDR3 totals 14 residues. The germline V gene encodes CDR1 LGHNA and CDR2 YNFKEQ. V lost 0 bases to trimming and J lost 5 bases, with 10 bases between them. The sample taken for sequencing was PBMCs. This receptor was identified in a woman between 40 and 50 years old in good health and CMV-seropositive. The V and J genes are TRBV4-2 and TRBJ2-5, with D possibly being TRBD1 (5 bases). The CDR3 loop is CASSQDPGRETQYF. DNA of the CDR3: TGTGCCAGCAGCCAAGATCCAGGGCGGGAGACCCAGTACTTC.